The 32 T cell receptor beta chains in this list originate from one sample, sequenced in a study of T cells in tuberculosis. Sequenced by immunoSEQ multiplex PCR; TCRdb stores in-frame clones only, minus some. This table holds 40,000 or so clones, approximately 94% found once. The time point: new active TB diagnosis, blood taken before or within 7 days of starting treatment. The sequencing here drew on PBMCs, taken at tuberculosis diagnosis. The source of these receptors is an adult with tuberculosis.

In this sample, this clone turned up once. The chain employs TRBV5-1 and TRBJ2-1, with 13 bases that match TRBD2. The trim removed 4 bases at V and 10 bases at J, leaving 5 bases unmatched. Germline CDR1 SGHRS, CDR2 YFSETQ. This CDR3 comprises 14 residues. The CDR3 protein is CASSPATSGGEQFF. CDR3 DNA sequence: TGCGCCAGCAGCCCGGCGACTAGCGGGGGGGAGCAGTTCTTC.

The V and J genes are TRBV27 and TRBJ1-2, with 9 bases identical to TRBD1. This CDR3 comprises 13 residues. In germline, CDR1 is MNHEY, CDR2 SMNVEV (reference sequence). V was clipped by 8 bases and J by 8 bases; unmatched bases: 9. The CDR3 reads CASQITGGAGYTF. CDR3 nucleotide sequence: TGTGCCAGCCAAATTACAGGGGGCGCCGGCTACACCTTC.

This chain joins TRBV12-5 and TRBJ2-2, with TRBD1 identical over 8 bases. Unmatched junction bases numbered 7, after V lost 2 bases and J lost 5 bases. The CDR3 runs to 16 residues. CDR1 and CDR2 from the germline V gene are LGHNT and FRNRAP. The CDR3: CASGLRPGGETGELFF. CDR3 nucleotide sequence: TGTGCTAGTGGTTTGCGGCCAGGGGGCGAGACCGGGGAGCTGTTTTTT.

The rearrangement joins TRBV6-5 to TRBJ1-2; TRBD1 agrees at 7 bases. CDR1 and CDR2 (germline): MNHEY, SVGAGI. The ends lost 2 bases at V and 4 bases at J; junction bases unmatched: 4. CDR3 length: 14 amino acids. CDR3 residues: CASSYRDSGYGYTF. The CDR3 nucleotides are TGTGCCAGCAGTTACCGGGACAGCGGCTATGGCTACACCTTC.

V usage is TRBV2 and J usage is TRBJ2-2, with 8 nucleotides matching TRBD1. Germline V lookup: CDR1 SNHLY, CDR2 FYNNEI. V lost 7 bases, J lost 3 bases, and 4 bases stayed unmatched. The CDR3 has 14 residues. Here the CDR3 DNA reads TGTGCCAGCAAGGACAGGGCCTACACCGGGGAGCTGTTTTTT. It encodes CASKDRAYTGELFF.

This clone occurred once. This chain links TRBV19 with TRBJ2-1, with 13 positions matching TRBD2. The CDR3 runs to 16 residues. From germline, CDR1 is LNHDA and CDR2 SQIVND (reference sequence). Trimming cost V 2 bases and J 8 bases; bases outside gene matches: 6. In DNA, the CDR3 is TGTGCCAGTAGTATATTACTAGCGGGGGGGCCCCATGAGCAGTTCTTC. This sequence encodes CASSILLAGGPHEQFF.

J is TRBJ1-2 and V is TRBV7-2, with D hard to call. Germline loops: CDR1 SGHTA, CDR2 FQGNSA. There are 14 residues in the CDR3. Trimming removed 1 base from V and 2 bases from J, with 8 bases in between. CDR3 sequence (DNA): TGTGCCAGCAGCTTAGATGCAGCGAACTATGGCTACACCTTC. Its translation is CASSLDAANYGYTF.

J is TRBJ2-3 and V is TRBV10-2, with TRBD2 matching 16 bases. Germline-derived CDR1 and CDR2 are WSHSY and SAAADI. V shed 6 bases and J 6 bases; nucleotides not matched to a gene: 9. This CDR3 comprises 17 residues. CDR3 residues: CASRPGLAGGRADTQYF. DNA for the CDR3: TGCGCCAGCAGGCCGGGACTAGCGGGGGGGCGCGCGGATACGCAGTATTTT.

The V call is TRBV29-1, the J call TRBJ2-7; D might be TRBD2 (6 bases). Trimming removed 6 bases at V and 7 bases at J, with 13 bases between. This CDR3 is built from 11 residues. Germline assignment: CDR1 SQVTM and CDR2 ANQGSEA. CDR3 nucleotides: TGCAGCGTCGGACGCGGAGGGGAGCAGTACTTC. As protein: CSVGRGGEQYF.

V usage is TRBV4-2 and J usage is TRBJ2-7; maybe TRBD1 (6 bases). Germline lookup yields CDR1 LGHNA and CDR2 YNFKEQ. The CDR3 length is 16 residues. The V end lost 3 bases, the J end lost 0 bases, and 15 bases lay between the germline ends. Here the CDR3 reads CASSHFSGQSSYEQYF. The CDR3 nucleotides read TGTGCCAGCAGCCACTTTTCCGGACAGAGCTCCTACGAGCAGTACTTC.

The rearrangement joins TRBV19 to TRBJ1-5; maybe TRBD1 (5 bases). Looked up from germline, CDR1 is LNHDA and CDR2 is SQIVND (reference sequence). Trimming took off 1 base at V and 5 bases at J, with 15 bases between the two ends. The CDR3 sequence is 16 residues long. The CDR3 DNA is TGTGCCAGTAGTATAGCTAGTTGGGGGGTCCATCAGCCCCAGCATTTT. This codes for CASSIASWGVHQPQHF.

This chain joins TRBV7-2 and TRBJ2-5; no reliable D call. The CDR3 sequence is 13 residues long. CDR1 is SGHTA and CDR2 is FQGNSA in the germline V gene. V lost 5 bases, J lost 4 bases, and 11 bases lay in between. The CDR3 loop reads CASSEPVRETQYF. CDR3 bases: TGTGCCAGCAGCGAGCCTGTACGAGAGACCCAGTACTTC.

The CDR3 reads CASSLVQYSTDTQYF. The CDR3 bases are TGCGCCAGCAGCTTGGTACAGTACAGCACAGATACGCAGTATTTT. The rearrangement links TRBV5-1 to TRBJ2-3; D gene ambiguous. The CDR3 is 15 amino acids. V lost 0 bases, J lost 0 bases, and 8 bases lay in between. Germline V lookup: CDR1 SGHRS, CDR2 YFSETQ. Complete variable domain (other parts from reference TRBV5-1 and TRBJ2-3): KAGVTQTPRYLIKTRGQQVTLSCSPISGHRSVSWYQQTPGQGLQFLFEYFSETQRNKGNFPGRFSGRQFSNSRSEMNVSTLELGDSALYLCASSLVQYSTDTQYFGPGTRLTVL.

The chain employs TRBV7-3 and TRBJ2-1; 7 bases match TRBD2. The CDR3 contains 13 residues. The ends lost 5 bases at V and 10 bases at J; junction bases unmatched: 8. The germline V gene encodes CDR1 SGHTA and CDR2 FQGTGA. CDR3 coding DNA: TGTGCCAGCAGCCCACACCGGGACTACGAGCAGTTCTTC. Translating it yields CASSPHRDYEQFF.

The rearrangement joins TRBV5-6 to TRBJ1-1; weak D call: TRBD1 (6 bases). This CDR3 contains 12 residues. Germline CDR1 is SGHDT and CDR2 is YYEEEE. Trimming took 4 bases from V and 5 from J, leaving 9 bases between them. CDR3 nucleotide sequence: TGTGCCAGCAGCCCGGACAGAACTGAAGCTTTCTTT. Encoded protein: CASSPDRTEAFF.

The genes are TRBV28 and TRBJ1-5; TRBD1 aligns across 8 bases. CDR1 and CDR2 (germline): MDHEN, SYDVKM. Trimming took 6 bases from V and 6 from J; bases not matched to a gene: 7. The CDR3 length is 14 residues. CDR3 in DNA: TGTGCCAGCAGGTCGGGACAGGTGGTTCAGCCCCAGCATTTT. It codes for CASRSGQVVQPQHF.

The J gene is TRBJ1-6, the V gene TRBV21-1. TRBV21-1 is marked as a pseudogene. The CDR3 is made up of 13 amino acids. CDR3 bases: TGTGCCAGCAGCAAAGGGAGTAATTCACCCCTCCACTTT. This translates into CASSKGSNSPLHF.

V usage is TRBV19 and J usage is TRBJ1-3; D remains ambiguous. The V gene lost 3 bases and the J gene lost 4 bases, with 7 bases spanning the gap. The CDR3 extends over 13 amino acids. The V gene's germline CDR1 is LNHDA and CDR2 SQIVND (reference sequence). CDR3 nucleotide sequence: TGTGCCAGTAGTATCCTCAGGGGAAACACCATATATTTT. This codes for CASSILRGNTIYF.

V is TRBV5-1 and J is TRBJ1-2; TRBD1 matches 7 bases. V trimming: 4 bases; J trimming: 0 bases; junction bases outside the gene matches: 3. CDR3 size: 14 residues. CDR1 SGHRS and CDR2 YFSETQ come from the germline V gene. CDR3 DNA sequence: TGCGCCAGCAGCACGGGACAGACTAACTATGGCTACACCTTC. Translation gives CASSTGQTNYGYTF.

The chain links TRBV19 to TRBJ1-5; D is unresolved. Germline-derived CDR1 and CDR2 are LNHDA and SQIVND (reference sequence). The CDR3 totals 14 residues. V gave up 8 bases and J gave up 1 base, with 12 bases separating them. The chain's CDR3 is CASSATESNQPQHF. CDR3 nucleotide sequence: TGTGCCAGTTCTGCGACGGAGAGCAATCAGCCCCAGCATTTT.

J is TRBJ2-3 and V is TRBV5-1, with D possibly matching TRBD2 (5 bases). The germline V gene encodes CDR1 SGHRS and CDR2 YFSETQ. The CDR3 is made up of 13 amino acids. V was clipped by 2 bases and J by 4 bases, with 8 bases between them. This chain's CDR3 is CASSFHGADTQYF. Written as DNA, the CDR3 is TGCGCCAGCAGCTTTCACGGGGCAGATACGCAGTATTTT.

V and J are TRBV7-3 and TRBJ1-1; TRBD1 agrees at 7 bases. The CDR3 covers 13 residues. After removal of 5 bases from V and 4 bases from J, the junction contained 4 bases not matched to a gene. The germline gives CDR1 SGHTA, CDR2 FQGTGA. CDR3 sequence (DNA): TGTGCCAGCAGCCAGGACAGGCTCACTGAAGCTTTCTTT. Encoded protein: CASSQDRLTEAFF.

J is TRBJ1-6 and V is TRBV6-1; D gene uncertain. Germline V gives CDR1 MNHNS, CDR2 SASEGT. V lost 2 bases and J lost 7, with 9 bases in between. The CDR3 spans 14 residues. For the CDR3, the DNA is TGTGCCAGCAGTGAACTCCCAGGAAATTCACCCCTCCACTTT. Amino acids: CASSELPGNSPLHF.

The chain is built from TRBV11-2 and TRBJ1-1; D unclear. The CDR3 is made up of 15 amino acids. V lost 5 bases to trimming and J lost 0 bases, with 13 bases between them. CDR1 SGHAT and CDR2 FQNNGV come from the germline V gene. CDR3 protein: CASSLSGGLNTEAFF. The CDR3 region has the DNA TGTGCCAGCAGCCTATCTGGAGGCTTGAACACTGAAGCTTTCTTT.

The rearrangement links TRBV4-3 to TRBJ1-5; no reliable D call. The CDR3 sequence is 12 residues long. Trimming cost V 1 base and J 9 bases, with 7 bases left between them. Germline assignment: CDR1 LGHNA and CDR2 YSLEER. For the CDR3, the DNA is TGCGCCAGCAGCCAAGTCGTAGCGCCCCAGCATTTT. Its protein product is CASSQVVAPQHF.

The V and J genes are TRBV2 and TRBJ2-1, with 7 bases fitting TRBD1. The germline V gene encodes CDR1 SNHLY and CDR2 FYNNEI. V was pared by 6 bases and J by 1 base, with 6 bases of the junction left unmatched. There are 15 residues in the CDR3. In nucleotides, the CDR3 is TGTGCCAGCAGGTCAGACAGGGCGTCCTACAATGAGCAGTTCTTC. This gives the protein CASRSDRASYNEQFF.

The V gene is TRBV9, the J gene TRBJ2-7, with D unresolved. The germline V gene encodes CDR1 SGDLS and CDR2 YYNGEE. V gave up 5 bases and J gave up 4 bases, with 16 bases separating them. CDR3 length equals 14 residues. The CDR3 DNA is TGTGCCAGCAGTGCTGGCATCCTCCTTTACGAGCAGTACTTC. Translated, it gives CASSAGILLYEQYF.

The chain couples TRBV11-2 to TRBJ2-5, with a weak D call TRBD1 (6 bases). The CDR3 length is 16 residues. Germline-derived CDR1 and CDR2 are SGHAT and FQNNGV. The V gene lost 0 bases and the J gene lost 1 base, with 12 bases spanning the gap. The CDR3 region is CASSLDFRTAQETQYF. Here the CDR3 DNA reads TGTGCCAGCAGCTTAGATTTTAGGACAGCCCAAGAGACCCAGTACTTC.

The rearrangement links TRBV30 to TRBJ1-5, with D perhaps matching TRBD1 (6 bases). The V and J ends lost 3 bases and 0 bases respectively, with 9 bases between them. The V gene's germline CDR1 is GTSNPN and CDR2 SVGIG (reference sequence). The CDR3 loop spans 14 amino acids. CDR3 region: CAWSRTVSNQPQHF. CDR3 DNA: TGTGCCTGGAGCAGGACAGTTAGCAATCAGCCCCAGCATTTT.

The CDR3 spells CASKAGQGLGTDTQYF. The CDR3 DNA follows: TGTGCCAGCAAGGCCGGACAGGGGCTGGGCACAGATACGCAGTATTTT. The rearrangement uses TRBV2 and TRBJ2-3; 9 bases map to TRBD1. V shed 7 bases and J 1 base; nucleotides not matched to a gene: 9. This CDR3 has 16 residues. CDR1 and CDR2 from the germline V gene are SNHLY and FYNNEI.

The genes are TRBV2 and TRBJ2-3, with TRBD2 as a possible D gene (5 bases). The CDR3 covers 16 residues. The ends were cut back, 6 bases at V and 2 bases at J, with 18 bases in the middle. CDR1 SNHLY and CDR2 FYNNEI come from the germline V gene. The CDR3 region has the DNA TGTGCCAGCAGAGGGCCTTCGGGGATATACACAGATACGCAGTATTTT. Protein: CASRGPSGIYTDTQYF.

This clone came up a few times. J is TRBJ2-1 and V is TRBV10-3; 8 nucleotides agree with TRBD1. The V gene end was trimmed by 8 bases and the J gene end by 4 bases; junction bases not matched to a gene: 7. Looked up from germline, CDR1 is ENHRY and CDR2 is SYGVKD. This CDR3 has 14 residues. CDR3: CAIAGGNGYNEQFF. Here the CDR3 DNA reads TGTGCCATCGCAGGGGGCAATGGATACAATGAGCAGTTCTTC.